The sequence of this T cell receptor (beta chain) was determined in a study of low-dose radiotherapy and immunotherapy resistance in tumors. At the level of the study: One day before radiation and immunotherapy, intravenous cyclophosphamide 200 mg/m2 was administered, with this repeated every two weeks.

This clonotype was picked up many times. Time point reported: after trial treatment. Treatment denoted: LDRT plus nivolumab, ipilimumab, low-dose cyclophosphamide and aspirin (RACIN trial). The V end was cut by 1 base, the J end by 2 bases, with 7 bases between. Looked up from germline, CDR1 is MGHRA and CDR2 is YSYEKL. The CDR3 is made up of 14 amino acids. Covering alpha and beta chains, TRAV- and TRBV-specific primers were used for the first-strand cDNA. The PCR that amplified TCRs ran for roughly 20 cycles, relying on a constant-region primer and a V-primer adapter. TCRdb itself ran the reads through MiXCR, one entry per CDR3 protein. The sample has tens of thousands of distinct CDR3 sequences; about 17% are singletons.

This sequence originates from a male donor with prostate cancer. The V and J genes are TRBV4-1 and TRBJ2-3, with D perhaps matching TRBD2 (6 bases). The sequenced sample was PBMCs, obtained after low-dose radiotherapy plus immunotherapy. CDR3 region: CASSQARDTDTQYF. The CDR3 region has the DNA TGCGCCAGCAGCCAAGCGCGGGACACAGATACGCAGTATTTT.